A selection of T cell receptor beta chains follows, all from one sample in a study of T cell repertoires in cytomegalovirus infection. TCRdb itself ran the reads through MiXCR, one entry per CDR3 protein. The sample has roughly 920,000 distinct CDR3 sequences, more than 25% seen once. The antigens for these receptors are not known. The source material was cultured CD8+ T cells from PBMCs, sampled from culture after CMV antigen stimulation. These receptors all come from a human donor in good health (CMV status not recorded). Some clones in this sample may be carry-over from other donors' samples. CDR3s include the opening cysteine and the closing phenylalanine or tryptophan. Each record gives: clone size, D gene, V gene, J gene, CDR3 DNA, CDR3 protein. The D gene is left open where the match is weak. Rows give clone size only sometimes, using once, few, many, or a class for an expanded clone.

clone_size: few
d_call: TRBD1
v_call: TRBV7-9
j_call: TRBJ1-6
cdr3_nt: TGTGCCAGCAGGGGACAGGGCTCAGAGATTAATTCACCCCTCCACTTT
cdr3_aa: CASRGQGSEINSPLHF

clone_size: NA
d_call: TRBD2
v_call: TRBV20-1
j_call: TRBJ2-3
cdr3_nt: TGCAGTGCTAGAGATTTCCTAGCGGGGGCCACTATCACAGATACGCAGTATTTT
cdr3_aa: CSARDFLAGATITDTQYF

clone_size: many
d_call: NA
v_call: TRBV7-2
j_call: TRBJ1-6
cdr3_nt: TGTGCCAGCAGATCGGGGGAGGACGAGGCCCTCCACTTT
cdr3_aa: CASRSGEDEALHF

clone_size: many
d_call: NA
v_call: TRBV5-5
j_call: TRBJ1-2
cdr3_nt: TGTGCCAGCAGCTTGTTGGGGGGTGGGATCCTCAACTATGGCTACACCTTC
cdr3_aa: CASSLLGGGILNYGYTF

clone_size: few
d_call: TRBD2
v_call: TRBV7-6
j_call: TRBJ2-1
cdr3_nt: TGTGCCAGCAGCGAAGAGGTGGGCGGGGGAATGGAAAATGAGCAGTTCTTC
cdr3_aa: CASSEEVGGGMENEQFF

clone_size: few
d_call: TRBD1
v_call: TRBV4-1
j_call: TRBJ1-1
cdr3_nt: TGCGCCAGCAGCCAAGGACAGGGTTCGAGGAACACTGAAGCTTTCTTT
cdr3_aa: CASSQGQGSRNTEAFF

clone_size: many
d_call: TRBD1
v_call: TRBV7-2
j_call: TRBJ2-1
cdr3_nt: TGTGCCAGCAGCTTAGGACCGGGACAGGGGAACTACAATGAGCAGTTCTTC
cdr3_aa: CASSLGPGQGNYNEQFF

clone_size: NA
d_call: NA
v_call: TRBV6-5
j_call: TRBJ1-2
cdr3_nt: TGTGCCAGCAGTTCGTCGGACAGAAATGGCTACACCTTC
cdr3_aa: CASSSSDRNGYTF

clone_size: NA
d_call: NA
v_call: TRBV5-3
j_call: TRBJ1-4
cdr3_nt: TGTGCCAGCAGCTTGGGCAGAACAACTAATGAAAAACTGTTTTTT
cdr3_aa: CASSLGRTTNEKLFF

clone_size: NA
d_call: NA
v_call: TRBV27
j_call: TRBJ2-1
cdr3_nt: TGTGCCAGCAGTTTCGCAGCGACAGACTATGAGCAGTTCTTC
cdr3_aa: CASSFAATDYEQFF

clone_size: many
d_call: NA
v_call: TRBV14
j_call: TRBJ1-3
cdr3_nt: TGTGCCAGCAGCCAAGCCGGGACCTTCTCTGGAAACACCATATATTTT
cdr3_aa: CASSQAGTFSGNTIYF

clone_size: once
d_call: TRBD2
v_call: TRBV23-1
j_call: TRBJ2-4
cdr3_nt: TGCGCCAGCAGTCACCGGGGGGGAGGGGCCAAAAACATTCAGTACTTC
cdr3_aa: CASSHRGGGAKNIQYF

clone_size: NA
d_call: NA
v_call: TRBV19
j_call: TRBJ1-1
cdr3_nt: TGTGCCAGTAGTCCCACAGTAGGAGTGAACACTGAAGCTTTCTTT
cdr3_aa: CASSPTVGVNTEAFF

clone_size: few
d_call: NA
v_call: TRBV7-9
j_call: TRBJ1-2
cdr3_nt: TGTGCCAGCCGTCGGGGGGATAGGCACTATGGCTACACCTTC
cdr3_aa: CASRRGDRHYGYTF

clone_size: NA
d_call: TRBD2
v_call: TRBV29-1
j_call: TRBJ2-1
cdr3_nt: TGCAGCGTTGAAGGAGTAGCGGGGGAAGATGAGCAGTTCTTC
cdr3_aa: CSVEGVAGEDEQFF

clone_size: NA
d_call: NA
v_call: TRBV12-3/TRBV12-4
j_call: TRBJ2-5
cdr3_nt: TGTGCCAGCAGTTTAGAGGGACGGCACTCTCAAGAGACCCAGTACTTC
cdr3_aa: CASSLEGRHSQETQYF

clone_size: NA
d_call: NA
v_call: TRBV19
j_call: TRBJ1-5
cdr3_nt: TGTGCCAGTAGTCAAGAGAGTGACAATCAGCCCCAGCATTTT
cdr3_aa: CASSQESDNQPQHF

clone_size: NA
d_call: NA
v_call: TRBV7-7
j_call: TRBJ2-5
cdr3_nt: TGTGCTAGCAGCATCGACTGGGCGGAGACCCAGTACTTC
cdr3_aa: CASSIDWAETQYF

clone_size: NA
d_call: NA
v_call: TRBV12-3/TRBV12-4
j_call: TRBJ1-2
cdr3_nt: TGTGCCAGCAGTTATCAGGTGGATCCTAGCTATGGCTACACCTTC
cdr3_aa: CASSYQVDPSYGYTF

clone_size: few
d_call: TRBD1
v_call: TRBV5-8
j_call: TRBJ2-7
cdr3_nt: TGTGCCAGCAGCTTTAGTTGGACAGGGGGCTTCTACGAGCAGTACTTC
cdr3_aa: CASSFSWTGGFYEQYF

clone_size: many
d_call: TRBD1
v_call: TRBV7-6
j_call: TRBJ1-4
cdr3_nt: TGTGCCAGCAGCCGTAGATCAGGGGGCGCGGGGGAAAAACTGTTTTTT
cdr3_aa: CASSRRSGGAGEKLFF

clone_size: NA
d_call: NA
v_call: TRBV27
j_call: TRBJ1-6
cdr3_nt: TGTGCCAGCAGTTCGGGAGCAGGGCGGTATTCACCCCTCCACTTT
cdr3_aa: CASSSGAGRYSPLHF

clone_size: few
d_call: NA
v_call: TRBV9
j_call: TRBJ2-1
cdr3_nt: TGTGCCAGCAGCGTCGAGAATGAGCAGTTCTTC
cdr3_aa: CASSVENEQFF

clone_size: few
d_call: TRBD1
v_call: TRBV27
j_call: TRBJ2-3
cdr3_nt: TGTGCCAGCAGTTTAAGGGGGCTAGCCTCAGATACGCAGTATTTT
cdr3_aa: CASSLRGLASDTQYF

clone_size: many
d_call: NA
v_call: TRBV7-9
j_call: TRBJ1-4
cdr3_nt: TGTGCCAGCAGCCCTCCAGCCGGGACGGAGATACGTAATGAAAAACTGTTTTTT
cdr3_aa: CASSPPAGTEIRNEKLFF

clone_size: few
d_call: TRBD1
v_call: TRBV2
j_call: TRBJ1-2
cdr3_nt: TGTGCCAGCACCCCGGGCCAGGGGGTTGTGCGTGGCTACACCTTC
cdr3_aa: CASTPGQGVVRGYTF

clone_size: few
d_call: TRBD1
v_call: TRBV7-9
j_call: TRBJ2-7
cdr3_nt: TGTGCCAGCAGCTCCCGCGACAGGGGGGTAACCTACGAGCAGTACTTC
cdr3_aa: CASSSRDRGVTYEQYF

clone_size: many
d_call: NA
v_call: TRBV6-1
j_call: TRBJ2-1
cdr3_nt: TGTGCCAGCAGTCCAGCGACAGGTTTAGATGAGCAGTTCTTC
cdr3_aa: CASSPATGLDEQFF

clone_size: NA
d_call: NA
v_call: TRBV5-1
j_call: TRBJ1-1
cdr3_nt: TGCGCCAGCAGCTTGGGCCCGGGATGGACTGAAGCTTTCTTT
cdr3_aa: CASSLGPGWTEAFF

clone_size: NA
d_call: TRBD1
v_call: TRBV6-1
j_call: TRBJ1-2
cdr3_nt: TGTGCCAGCAGCCTATTTCCCGGGACAGGTAACCAGGGAGATGGCTACACCTTC
cdr3_aa: CASSLFPGTGNQGDGYTF

clone_size: few
d_call: NA
v_call: TRBV5-1
j_call: TRBJ1-2
cdr3_nt: TGCGCCAGCCACGGGGGTTATGGCTACACCTTC
cdr3_aa: CASHGGYGYTF

clone_size: once
d_call: NA
v_call: TRBV6-4
j_call: TRBJ1-2
cdr3_nt: TGTGCCAGTAACATAGGGCAACTCCGGGGCTACACCTTC
cdr3_aa: CASNIGQLRGYTF

clone_size: NA
d_call: TRBD2
v_call: TRBV15
j_call: TRBJ2-4
cdr3_nt: TGTGCCACCAGCAGAGATTGGACTAGCGGGAACAAAAACATTCAGTACTTC
cdr3_aa: CATSRDWTSGNKNIQYF

clone_size: NA
d_call: NA
v_call: TRBV7-2
j_call: TRBJ1-1
cdr3_nt: TGTGCCAGCAGCTTTTTTGGAAGAACTGAAGCTTTCTTT
cdr3_aa: CASSFFGRTEAFF

clone_size: NA
d_call: NA
v_call: TRBV2
j_call: TRBJ1-2
cdr3_nt: TGTGCCAGCCTAGCAGGGGTCGGGTATGGCTACACCTTC
cdr3_aa: CASLAGVGYGYTF

clone_size: NA
d_call: TRBD2
v_call: TRBV7-9
j_call: TRBJ2-1
cdr3_nt: TGTGCCAGCAGCTTAGAGGGACTACCCAACTACAATGAGCAGTTCTTC
cdr3_aa: CASSLEGLPNYNEQFF

clone_size: few
d_call: NA
v_call: TRBV4-3
j_call: TRBJ1-1
cdr3_nt: TGCGCCAGCAGCCTTAGTAGTGTAGGGGCCTTTGAAGCTTTCTTT
cdr3_aa: CASSLSSVGAFEAFF

clone_size: NA
d_call: NA
v_call: TRBV19
j_call: TRBJ1-1
cdr3_nt: TGTGCCAGTAGTATTGGTTGGGACGCGAACACTGAAGCTTTCTTT
cdr3_aa: CASSIGWDANTEAFF

clone_size: NA
d_call: NA
v_call: TRBV6-5
j_call: TRBJ2-2
cdr3_nt: TGTGCCAGCAGTTACTCCCTCGGGGCCCGGGAGCTGTTTTTT
cdr3_aa: CASSYSLGARELFF